This T cell receptor (beta chain) was recorded in a study of beta chain features in type 1 diabetes (dated by TCRdb to between 2018 and 2020). Context from the whole study: Mean age, gender distribution, total cell number and subset yield were not different between patients and healthy donors. A total of around 110,000,000 sorted cells were examined across all samples, and RNA yield correlated strongly with the number of cells per subset. The study compared the TCRB repertoires of sorted circulating CD4+ T cell subsets in recently diagnosed type 1 diabetes patients with those in matched healthy donors. Regulatory and stem cell-like memory subsets were isolated from only 8 patients and roughly 8 healthy donors, whereas naive and central memory subsets came from all 30 or so donors.

Worth noting for this clone: There is no known antigen for this receptor. Base qualities are missing; no much larger clone stands one base away.

Each donor gave one peripheral blood draw, averaging around 120 mL, which was collected into heparinised tubes. A BD FACSAria II was used to sort naive, central memory, regulatory and stem cell-like memory CD4+ T cells with a panel that included CD45RO, CCR7, CD25, CD127, CD95 and CD27. Purity was above 95% for every sorted population. PBMCs were separated immediately by Lymphoprep density gradient centrifugation and were stained directly, without being cultured. So that batch effects would be minimized, each experiment stained and sorted samples in pairs, pairing one healthy donor with one patient. The entire amount of isolated RNA was reverse transcribed using the High Capacity cDNA Reverse Transcription Kit, so the sequenced TCRB transcripts were expressed ones. Deep immunoSEQ sequencing was performed on naive, central memory and regulatory T cell samples, with an average of approximately 3.9 million total reads per sample. After sorted cells were lysed in RLT buffer, RNA was extracted with DNase-treated RNeasy Micro or Mini kits, with the choice depending on cell number. Each cell subset was processed separately to prevent cross-contamination, with patient and healthy donor samples processed together. Using the immunoSEQ multiplex PCR, TCRB sequences were amplified from cDNA into 87-bp fragments spanning the CDR3 region. Amplicons were sequenced on the Illumina HiSeq platform. The source study handled its data this way. PCR bias was corrected computationally using synthetic template baselines, and reads within Hamming distance 2 were collapsed, with unmergeable singletons discarded. Reads were aligned against IMGT to assign V, D and J genes, CDR3 length and insertions or deletions at six rearrangement sites. Within each subset, clonotype counts were normalized to sorted cell number, and only after that were true diversity and Gini coefficients computed with the tcR R package. The overlap coefficient, calculated on TCRB nucleotide sequences, was used to quantify repertoire sharing. Held by TCRdb, this immuneACCESS table contains in-frame sequences only and omits some clones. Under half of the omission traces to an unresolved V gene where checked; the cause of the rest is unknown. The V and J calls and clone size are taken from that table; D and trimming were inferred from the DNA. The sample table shows about 130,000 clones, and roughly a tenth are seen once. Of the sample, about 0.61% is held by the ten largest clones.

Overall study results and their limits: Naive, central memory and regulatory TCRB repertoires appeared to be more alike among patients than among healthy donors. Type 1 diabetes patients showed a moderate but significant shortening of TCRB CDR3 length in all four CD4+ subsets. PCR may preferentially amplify shorter templates, but because patient and control samples were amplified and corrected together, any resulting skew would affect both groups equally. At VDJ recombination sites, patients with type 1 diabetes made fewer insertions and deleted more nucleotides, a pattern implying thymic rearrangement abnormalities. Only small numbers of individuals were included in the HLA sub-analyses, which left unresolved whether HLA type had any influence on TCRB rearrangement. Because cDNA rather than genomic DNA was sequenced, highly expressing activated cells could have been over-represented, although no difference in activation and CD3 levels was found between groups.

The CDR3 runs 15 residues from the cysteine to the phenylalanine. Just CDR3 DNA is preserved here, 45 bases in frame from base 1. A distance of 13 bases separates the germline ends of V and J, which lose 4 bases and 1 base respectively. From the germline V gene (reference sequence), CDR1 is SGHNT and CDR2 is YYREEE. The receptor was derived from a man between 18 and 35 years old in good health. Sequenced: central memory CD4+ T cells from blood. The chain is made from TRBV5-4 and TRBJ2-3; the D gene is possibly TRBD2, with 5 bases matching. The DNA reads TGTGCCAGCAGCGAGGGATTAGCAGGCACAGATACGCAGTATTTT. This gives the protein CASSEGLAGTDTQYF.